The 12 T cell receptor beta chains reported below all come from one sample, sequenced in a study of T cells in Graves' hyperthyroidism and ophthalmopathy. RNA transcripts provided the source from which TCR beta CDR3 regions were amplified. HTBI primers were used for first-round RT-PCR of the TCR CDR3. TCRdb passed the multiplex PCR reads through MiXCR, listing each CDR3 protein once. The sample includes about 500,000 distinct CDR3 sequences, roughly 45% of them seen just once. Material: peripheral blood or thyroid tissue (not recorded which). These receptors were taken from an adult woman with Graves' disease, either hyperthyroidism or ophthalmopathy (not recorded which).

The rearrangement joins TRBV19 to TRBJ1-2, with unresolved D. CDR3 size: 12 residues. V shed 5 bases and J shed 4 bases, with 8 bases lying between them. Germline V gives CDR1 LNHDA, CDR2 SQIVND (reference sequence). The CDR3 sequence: CASSAAAYGYTF. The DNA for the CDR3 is TGTGCCAGTAGTGCGGCGGCCTATGGCTACACCTTC.

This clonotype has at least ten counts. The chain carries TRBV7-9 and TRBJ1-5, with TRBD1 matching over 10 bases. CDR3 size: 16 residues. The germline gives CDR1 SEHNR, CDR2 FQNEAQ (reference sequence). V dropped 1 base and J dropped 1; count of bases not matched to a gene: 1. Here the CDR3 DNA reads TGTGCCAGCAGCTTAGAGGGACAGGGGAGCAATCAGCCCCAGCATTTT. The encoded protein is CASSLEGQGSNQPQHF.

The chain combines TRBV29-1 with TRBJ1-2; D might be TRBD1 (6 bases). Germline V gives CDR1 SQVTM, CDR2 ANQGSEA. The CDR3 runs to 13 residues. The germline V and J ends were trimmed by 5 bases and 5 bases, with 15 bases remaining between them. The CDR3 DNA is TGCAGCGTTCAAGGGGGGGGTGGGTATGGCTACACCTTC. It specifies CSVQGGGGYGYTF.

The CDR3 region has the DNA TGCAGCGTCGGACAGAACACCGGGGACGATGGCTACACCTTC. Residues: CSVGQNTGDDGYTF. The chain is built from TRBV29-1 and TRBJ1-2, with TRBD1 as a possible D gene (6 bases). This CDR3 has 14 amino acids. Germline V gene data show CDR1 as SQVTM and CDR2 as ANQGSEA. With 6 bases removed from V and 6 bases from J, the gap between germline ends came to 20 bases.

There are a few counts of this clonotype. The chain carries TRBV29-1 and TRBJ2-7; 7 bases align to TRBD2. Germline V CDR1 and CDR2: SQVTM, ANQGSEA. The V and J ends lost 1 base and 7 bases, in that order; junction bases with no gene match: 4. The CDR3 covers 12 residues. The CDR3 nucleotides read TGCAGCGTTGAAGGACTAGCCAATGAGCAGTACTTC. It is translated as CSVEGLANEQYF.

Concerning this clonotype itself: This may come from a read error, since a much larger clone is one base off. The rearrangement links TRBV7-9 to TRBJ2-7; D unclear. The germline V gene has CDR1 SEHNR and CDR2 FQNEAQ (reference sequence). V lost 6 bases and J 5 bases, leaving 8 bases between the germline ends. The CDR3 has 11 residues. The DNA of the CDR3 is TGTGCCAGCAGGGGGAAGCACGAGCAGTACTTC. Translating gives CASRGKHEQYF.

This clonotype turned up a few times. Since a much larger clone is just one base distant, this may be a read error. The CDR3 DNA sequence: TGTGCCAGTACCCGGACAGGGGGGAGAGAAGGGACCCAGTACTTC. It encodes CASTRTGGREGTQYF. The chain recombines TRBV19 with TRBJ2-5; TRBD1 matches 10 bases. The CDR3 has 15 residues. Germline V gene lookup returns CDR1 LNHDA and CDR2 SQIVND (reference sequence). The trim removed 7 bases at V and 7 bases at J, leaving 12 bases unmatched.

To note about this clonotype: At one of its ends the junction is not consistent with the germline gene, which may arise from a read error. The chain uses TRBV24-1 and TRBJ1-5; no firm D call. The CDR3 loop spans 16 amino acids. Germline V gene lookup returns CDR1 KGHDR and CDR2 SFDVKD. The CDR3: CATSDSGGFPNQPHHF. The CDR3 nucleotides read TGTGCCACCAGTGATTCCGGAGGGTTCCCCAATCAGCCCCATCATTTT.

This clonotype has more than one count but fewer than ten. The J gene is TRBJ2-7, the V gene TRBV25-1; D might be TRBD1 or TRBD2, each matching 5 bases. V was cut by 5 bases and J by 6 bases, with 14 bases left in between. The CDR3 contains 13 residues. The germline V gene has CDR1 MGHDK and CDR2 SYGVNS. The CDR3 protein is CASSWDPTVEQYF. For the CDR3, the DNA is TGTGCCAGCAGTTGGGACCCCACTGTCGAGCAGTACTTC.

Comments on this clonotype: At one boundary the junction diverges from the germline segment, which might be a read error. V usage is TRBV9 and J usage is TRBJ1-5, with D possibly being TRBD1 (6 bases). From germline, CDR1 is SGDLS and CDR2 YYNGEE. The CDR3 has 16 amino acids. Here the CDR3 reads CACSLGGGVSNQPQHF. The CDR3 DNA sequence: TGTGCCTGCAGCTTAGGGGGGGGGGTTAGCAATCAGCCCCAGCATTTT. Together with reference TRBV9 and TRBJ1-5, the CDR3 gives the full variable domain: DSGVTQTPKHLITATGQRVTLRCSPRSGDLSVYWYQQSLDQGLQFLIQYYNGEERAKGNILERFSAQQFPDLHSELNLSSLELGDSALYFCACSLGGGVSNQPQHFGDGTRLSIL.

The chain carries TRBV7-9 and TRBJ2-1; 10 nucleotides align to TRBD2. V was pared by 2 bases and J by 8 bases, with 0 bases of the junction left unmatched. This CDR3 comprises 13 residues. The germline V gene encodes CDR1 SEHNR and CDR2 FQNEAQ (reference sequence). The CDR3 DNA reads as TGTGCCAGCAGCTTACTAGCGGGAGATGAGCAGTTCTTC. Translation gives CASSLLAGDEQFF.

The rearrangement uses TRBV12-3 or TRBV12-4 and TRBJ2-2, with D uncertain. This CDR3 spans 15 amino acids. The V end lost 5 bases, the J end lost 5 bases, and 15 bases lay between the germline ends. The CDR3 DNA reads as TGTGCCAGCAGTCCCAGTTTACCGAGGACCGGGGAGCTGTTTTTT. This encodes CASSPSLPRTGELFF.